This T cell receptor beta chain was identified during a study of beta chain features in type 1 diabetes. CDR1 is SGHAT, CDR2 FQNNGV, per germline. The ends were cut back, 5 bases at V and 12 bases at J, with 16 bases in the middle. This CDR3 contains 13 residues. This clone was seen only a few times. Expressed TCRB transcripts were sequenced after all isolated RNA was converted to cDNA. The method was immunoSEQ multiplex PCR; TCRdb's version includes in-frame clones alone and lacks a portion of them. Of about 320,000 clones listed, about 15% are singletons. The chain links TRBV11-2 to TRBJ1-4; D remains ambiguous. The specimen sequenced was central memory CD4+ T cells from blood. The clonotype originates from a man under 40 in good health. The CDR3 sequence: CASSPREGLQLFF. The DNA of the CDR3 is TGTGCCAGCAGCCCTCGGGAGGGCCTCCAACTGTTTTTT.